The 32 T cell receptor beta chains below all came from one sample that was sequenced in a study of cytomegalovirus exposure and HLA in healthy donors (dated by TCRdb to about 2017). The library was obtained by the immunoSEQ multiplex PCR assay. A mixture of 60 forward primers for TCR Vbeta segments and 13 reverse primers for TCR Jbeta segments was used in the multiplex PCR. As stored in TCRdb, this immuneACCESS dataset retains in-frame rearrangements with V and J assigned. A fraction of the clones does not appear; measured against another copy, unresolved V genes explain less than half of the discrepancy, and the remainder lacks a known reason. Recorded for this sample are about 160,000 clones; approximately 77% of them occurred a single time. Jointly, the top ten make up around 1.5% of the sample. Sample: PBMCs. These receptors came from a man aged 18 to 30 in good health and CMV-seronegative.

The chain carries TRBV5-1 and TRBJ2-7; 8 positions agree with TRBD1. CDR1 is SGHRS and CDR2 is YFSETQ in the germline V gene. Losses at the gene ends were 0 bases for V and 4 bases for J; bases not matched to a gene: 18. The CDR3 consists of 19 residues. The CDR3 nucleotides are TGCGCCAGCAGCTTGGGGGTCGAATCCGGGACAGGTTCCGCGTACGAGCAGTACTTC. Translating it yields CASSLGVESGTGSAYEQYF.

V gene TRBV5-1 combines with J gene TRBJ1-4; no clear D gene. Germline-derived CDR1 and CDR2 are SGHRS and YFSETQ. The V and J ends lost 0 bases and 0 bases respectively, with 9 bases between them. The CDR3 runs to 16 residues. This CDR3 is CASSLVTGPTNEKLFF. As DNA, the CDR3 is TGCGCCAGCAGCTTGGTGACGGGTCCAACTAATGAAAAACTGTTTTTT.

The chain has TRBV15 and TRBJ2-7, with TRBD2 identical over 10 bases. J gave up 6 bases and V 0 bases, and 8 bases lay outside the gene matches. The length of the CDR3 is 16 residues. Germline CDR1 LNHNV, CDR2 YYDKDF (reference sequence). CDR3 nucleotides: TGTGCCACCAGCAGAGATCGATTGGTAGCGGGAGGCGAGCAGTACTTC. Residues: CATSRDRLVAGGEQYF.

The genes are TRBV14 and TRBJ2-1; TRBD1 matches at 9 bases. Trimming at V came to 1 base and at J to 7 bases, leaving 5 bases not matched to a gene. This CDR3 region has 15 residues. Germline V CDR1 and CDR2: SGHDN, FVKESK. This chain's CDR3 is CASSQGAGTGNEQFF. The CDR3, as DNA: TGTGCCAGCAGCCAAGGGGCCGGGACAGGGAATGAGCAGTTCTTC.

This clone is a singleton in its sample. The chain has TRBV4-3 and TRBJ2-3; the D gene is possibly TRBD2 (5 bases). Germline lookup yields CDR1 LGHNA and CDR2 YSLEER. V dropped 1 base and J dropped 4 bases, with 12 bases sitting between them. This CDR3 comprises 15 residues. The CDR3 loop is CASSQGVSGADTQYF. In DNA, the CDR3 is TGCGCCAGCAGCCAAGGGGTAAGCGGAGCAGATACGCAGTATTTT.

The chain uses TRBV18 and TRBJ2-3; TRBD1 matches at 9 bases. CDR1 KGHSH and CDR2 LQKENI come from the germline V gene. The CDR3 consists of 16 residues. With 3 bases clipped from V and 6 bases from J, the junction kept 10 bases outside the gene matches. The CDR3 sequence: CASSPAAGTGTDTQYF. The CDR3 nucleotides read TGTGCCAGCTCACCCGCAGCCGGGACAGGGACGGATACGCAGTATTTT. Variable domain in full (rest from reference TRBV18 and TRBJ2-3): NAGVMQNPRHLVRRRGQEARLRCSPMKGHSHVYWYRQLPEEGLKFMVYLQKENIIDESGMPKERFSAEFPKEGPSILRIQQVVRGDSAAYFCASSPAAGTGTDTQYFGPGTRLTVL.

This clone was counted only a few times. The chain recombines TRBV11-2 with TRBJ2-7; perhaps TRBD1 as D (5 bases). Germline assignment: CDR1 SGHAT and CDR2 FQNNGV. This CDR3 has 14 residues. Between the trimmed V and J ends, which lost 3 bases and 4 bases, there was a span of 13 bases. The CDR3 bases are TGTGCCAGCAGCTTGGGGCGGAGAGAGTACGAGCAGTACTTC. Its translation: CASSLGRREYEQYF.

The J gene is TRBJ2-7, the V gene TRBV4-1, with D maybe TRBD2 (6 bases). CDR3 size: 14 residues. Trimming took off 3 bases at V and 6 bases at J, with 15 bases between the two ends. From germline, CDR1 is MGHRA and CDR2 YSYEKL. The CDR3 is CASSQTGDLTEQYF. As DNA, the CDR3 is TGCGCCAGCAGCCAGACGGGGGACTTAACCGAGCAGTACTTC.

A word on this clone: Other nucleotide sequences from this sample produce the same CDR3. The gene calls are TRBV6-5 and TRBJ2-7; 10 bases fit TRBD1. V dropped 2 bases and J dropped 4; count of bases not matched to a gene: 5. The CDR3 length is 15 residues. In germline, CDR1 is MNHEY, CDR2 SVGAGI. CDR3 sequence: CASSYSPGQGYEQYF. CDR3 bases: TGTGCCAGCAGTTACAGTCCGGGACAGGGGTACGAGCAGTACTTC.

DNA for the CDR3: TGTGCCAGCAGCCCTTGGGGAGGGGACTCTGGGGCCAACGTCCTGACTTTC. This gives the protein CASSPWGGDSGANVLTF. The V call is TRBV9, the J call TRBJ2-6, with 7 bases matching TRBD2. The J segment lost 0 bases and the V segment lost 4 bases, leaving 7 bases of the junction unmatched. Germline V lookup: CDR1 SGDLS, CDR2 YYNGEE. The CDR3 has 17 amino acids.

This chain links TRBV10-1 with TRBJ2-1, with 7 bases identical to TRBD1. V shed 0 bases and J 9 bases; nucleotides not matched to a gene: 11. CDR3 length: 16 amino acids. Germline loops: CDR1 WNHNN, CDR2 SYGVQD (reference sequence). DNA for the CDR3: TGCGCCAGCAGTGAGTCGGGGGAGAGGGGGCTTGGTGAGCAGTTCTTC. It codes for CASSESGERGLGEQFF.

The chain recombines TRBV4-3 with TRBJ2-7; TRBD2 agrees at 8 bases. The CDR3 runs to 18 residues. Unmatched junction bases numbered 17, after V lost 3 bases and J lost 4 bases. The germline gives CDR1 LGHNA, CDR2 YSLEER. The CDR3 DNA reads TGCGCCAGCAGCCAGTTTAGCGGGACGGGGTTCTCTGAATACGAGCAGTACTTC. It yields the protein CASSQFSGTGFSEYEQYF.

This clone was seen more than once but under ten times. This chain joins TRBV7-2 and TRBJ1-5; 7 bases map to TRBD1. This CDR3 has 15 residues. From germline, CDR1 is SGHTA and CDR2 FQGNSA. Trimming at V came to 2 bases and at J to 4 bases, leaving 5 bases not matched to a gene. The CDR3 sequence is CASSLWQGGNQPQHF. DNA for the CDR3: TGTGCCAGCAGCTTATGGCAGGGGGGTAATCAGCCCCAGCATTTT. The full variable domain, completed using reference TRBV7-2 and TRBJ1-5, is GAGVSQSPSNKVTEKGKDVELRCDPISGHTALYWYRQSLGQGLEFLIYFQGNSAPDKSGLPSDRFSAERTGGSVSTLTIQRTQQEDSAVYLCASSLWQGGNQPQHFGDGTRLSIL.

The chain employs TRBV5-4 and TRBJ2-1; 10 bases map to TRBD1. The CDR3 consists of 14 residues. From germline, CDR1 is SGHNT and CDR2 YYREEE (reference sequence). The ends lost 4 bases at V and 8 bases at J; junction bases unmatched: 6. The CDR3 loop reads CASSPGQGSDEQFF. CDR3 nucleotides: TGTGCCAGCAGCCCGGGACAGGGGTCGGATGAGCAGTTCTTC.

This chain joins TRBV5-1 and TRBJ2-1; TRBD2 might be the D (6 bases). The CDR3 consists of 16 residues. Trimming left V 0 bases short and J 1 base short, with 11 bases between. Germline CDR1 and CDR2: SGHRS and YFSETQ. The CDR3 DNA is TGCGCCAGCAGCTTGGGGGGGACTCCATCCTACAATGAGCAGTTCTTC. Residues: CASSLGGTPSYNEQFF.

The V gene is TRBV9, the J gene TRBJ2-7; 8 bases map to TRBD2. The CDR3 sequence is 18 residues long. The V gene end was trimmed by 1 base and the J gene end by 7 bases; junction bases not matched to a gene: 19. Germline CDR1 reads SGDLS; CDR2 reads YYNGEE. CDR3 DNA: TGTGCCAGCAGCGTAAACAGAGGGCGGGCGGGAGGCCGGGGGGAGCAGTACTTC. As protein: CASSVNRGRAGGRGEQYF.

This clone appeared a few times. This CDR3 reads CASSSPTANLGLVAGELFF. CDR3 DNA sequence: TGTGCCAGCAGTTCACCGACAGCCAACCTGGGACTAGTGGCCGGGGAGCTGTTTTTT. The chain combines TRBV27 with TRBJ2-2; TRBD2 agrees at 8 bases. Germline V gene data show CDR1 as MNHEY and CDR2 as SMNVEV (reference sequence). V lost 4 bases and J lost 6; bases outside the gene matches: 19. The CDR3 is made up of 19 amino acids.

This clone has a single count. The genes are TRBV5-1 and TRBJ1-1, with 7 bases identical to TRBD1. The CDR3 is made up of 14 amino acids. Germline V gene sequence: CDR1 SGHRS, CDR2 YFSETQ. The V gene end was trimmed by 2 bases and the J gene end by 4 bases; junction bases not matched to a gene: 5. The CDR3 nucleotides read TGCGCCAGCAGCTTTACAGGGGAGAGCACTGAAGCTTTCTTT. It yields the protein CASSFTGESTEAFF.

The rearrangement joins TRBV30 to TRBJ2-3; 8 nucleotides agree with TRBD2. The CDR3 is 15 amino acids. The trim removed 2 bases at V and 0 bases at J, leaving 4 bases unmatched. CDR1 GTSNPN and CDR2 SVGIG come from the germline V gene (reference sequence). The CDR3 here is CAWSRGGSSTDTQYF. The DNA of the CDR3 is TGTGCCTGGAGTCGGGGGGGGTCCAGCACAGATACGCAGTATTTT.

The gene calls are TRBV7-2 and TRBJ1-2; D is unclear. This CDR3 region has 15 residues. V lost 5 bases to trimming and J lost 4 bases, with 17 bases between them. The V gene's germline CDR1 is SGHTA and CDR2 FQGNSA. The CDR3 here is CASSLWRQTAYGYTF. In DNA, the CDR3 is TGTGCCAGCAGCCTGTGGCGGCAGACGGCCTATGGCTACACCTTC. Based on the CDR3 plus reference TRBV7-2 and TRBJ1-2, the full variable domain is GAGVSQSPSNKVTEKGKDVELRCDPISGHTALYWYRQSLGQGLEFLIYFQGNSAPDKSGLPSDRFSAERTGGSVSTLTIQRTQQEDSAVYLCASSLWRQTAYGYTFGSGTRLTVV.

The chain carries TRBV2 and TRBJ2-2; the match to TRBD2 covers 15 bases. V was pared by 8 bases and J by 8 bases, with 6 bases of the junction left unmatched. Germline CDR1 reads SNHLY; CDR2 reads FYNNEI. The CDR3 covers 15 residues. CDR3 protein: CASGLAGGLLGELFF. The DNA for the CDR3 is TGTGCCAGCGGACTAGCGGGAGGGCTTCTAGGGGAGCTGTTTTTT.

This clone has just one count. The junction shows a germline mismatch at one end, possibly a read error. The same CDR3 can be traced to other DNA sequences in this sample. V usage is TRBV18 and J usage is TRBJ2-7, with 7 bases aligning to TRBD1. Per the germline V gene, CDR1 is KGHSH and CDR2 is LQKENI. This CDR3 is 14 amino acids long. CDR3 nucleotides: TGTGCCAGCTCTCGTAGGGGGCCCGAGGACGAGCAGTACTTT. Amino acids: CASSRRGPEDEQYF. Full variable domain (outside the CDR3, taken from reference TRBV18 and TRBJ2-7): NAGVMQNPRHLVRRRGQEARLRCSPMKGHSHVYWYRQLPEEGLKFMVYLQKENIIDESGMPKERFSAEFPKEGPSILRIQQVVRGDSAAYFCASSRRGPEDEQYFGPGTRLTVT.

The CDR3 loop is CASSLWARTYEQYF. The CDR3 nucleotides read TGTGCCAGCAGCTTATGGGCCCGGACCTACGAGCAGTACTTC. The chain uses TRBV7-2 and TRBJ2-7, with D uncertain. V was cut by 2 bases and J by 2 bases, with 10 bases left in between. In germline, CDR1 is SGHTA, CDR2 FQGNSA. This CDR3 has 14 residues.

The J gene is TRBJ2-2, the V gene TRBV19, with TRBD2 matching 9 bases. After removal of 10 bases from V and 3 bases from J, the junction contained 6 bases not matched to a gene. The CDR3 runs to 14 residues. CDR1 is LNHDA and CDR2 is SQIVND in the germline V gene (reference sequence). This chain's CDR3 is CATLLAGDTGELFF. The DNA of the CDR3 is TGTGCCACGTTATTAGCGGGAGACACCGGGGAGCTGTTTTTT. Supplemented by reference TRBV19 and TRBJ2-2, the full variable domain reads DGGITQSPKYLFRKEGQNVTLSCEQNLNHDAMYWYRQDPGQGLRLIYYSQIVNDFQKGDIAEGYSVSREKKESFPLTVTSAQKNPTAFYLCATLLAGDTGELFFGEGSRLTVL.

CDR3 region: CASSHLQRERGETQYF. Here the CDR3 DNA reads TGCGCCAGCAGTCATCTTCAGCGGGAGCGGGGGGAGACCCAGTACTTC. The V call is TRBV4-1, the J call TRBJ2-5; TRBD2 aligns across 8 bases. Looked up from germline, CDR1 is MGHRA and CDR2 is YSYEKL. V lost 6 bases to trimming and J lost 5 bases; unmatched junction nucleotides: 14. The CDR3 is made up of 16 amino acids.

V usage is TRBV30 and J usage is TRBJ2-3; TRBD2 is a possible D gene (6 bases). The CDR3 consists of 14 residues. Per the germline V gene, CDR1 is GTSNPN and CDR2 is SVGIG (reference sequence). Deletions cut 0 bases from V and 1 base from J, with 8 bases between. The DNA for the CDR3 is TGTGCCTGGAGTGTGGGCGGGGGCACAGATACGCAGTATTTT. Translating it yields CAWSVGGGTDTQYF.

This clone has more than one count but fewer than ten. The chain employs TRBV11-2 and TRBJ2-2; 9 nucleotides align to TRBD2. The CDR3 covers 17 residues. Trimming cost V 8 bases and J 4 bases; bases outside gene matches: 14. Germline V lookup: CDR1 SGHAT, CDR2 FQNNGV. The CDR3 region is CASRGLRGRAGTGELFF. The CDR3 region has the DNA TGTGCCAGCCGTGGGTTGCGCGGGAGGGCCGGCACCGGGGAGCTGTTTTTT.

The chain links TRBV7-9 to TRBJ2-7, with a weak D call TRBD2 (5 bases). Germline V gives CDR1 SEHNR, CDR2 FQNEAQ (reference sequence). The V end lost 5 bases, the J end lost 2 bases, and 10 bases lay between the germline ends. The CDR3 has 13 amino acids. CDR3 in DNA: TGTGCCAGCAGCCGGGAAATTACCTACGAGCAGTACTTC. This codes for CASSREITYEQYF.

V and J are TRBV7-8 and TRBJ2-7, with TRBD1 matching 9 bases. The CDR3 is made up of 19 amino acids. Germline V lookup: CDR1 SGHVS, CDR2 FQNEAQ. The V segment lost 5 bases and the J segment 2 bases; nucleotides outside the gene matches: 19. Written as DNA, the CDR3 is TGTGCCAGCAGCGACCGGGACAGGGATTTAGGAGAGTCCCCCTACGAGCAGTACTTC. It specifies CASSDRDRDLGESPYEQYF.

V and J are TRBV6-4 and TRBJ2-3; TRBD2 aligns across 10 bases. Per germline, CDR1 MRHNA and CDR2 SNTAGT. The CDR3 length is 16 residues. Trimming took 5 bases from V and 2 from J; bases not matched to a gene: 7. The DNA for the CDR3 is TGTGCCAGCAGTCATTATACTAGCGGGAACACAGATACGCAGTATTTT. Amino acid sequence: CASSHYTSGNTDTQYF.

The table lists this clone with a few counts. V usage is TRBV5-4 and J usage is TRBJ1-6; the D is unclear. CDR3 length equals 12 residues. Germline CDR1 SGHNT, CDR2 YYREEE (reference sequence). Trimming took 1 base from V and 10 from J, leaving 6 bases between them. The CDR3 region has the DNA TGTGCCAGCAGCTTGAACCAGTCACCCCTCCACTTT. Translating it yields CASSLNQSPLHF.

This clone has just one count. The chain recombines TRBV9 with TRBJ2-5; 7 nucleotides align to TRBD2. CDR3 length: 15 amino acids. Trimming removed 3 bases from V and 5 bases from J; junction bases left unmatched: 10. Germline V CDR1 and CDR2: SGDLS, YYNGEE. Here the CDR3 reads CASSAPRGGDETQYF. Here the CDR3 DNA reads TGTGCCAGCAGCGCCCCCCGGGGAGGGGACGAGACCCAGTACTTC.